The rows below give T cell receptor beta chains drawn from one sample of a study of early T cells in non-severe SARS-CoV-2 infection. TCRdb re-called the 5' RACE reads with MiXCR, one entry per CDR3 protein. The sample has roughly 28,000 distinct CDR3 sequences; roughly 6.1% are singletons. The sample was whole blood. All receptors come from an adult who was a healthcare worker with PCR-confirmed SARS-CoV-2 infection or an uninfected control (not recorded which). CDR3s include the opening cysteine and the closing phenylalanine or tryptophan. The order of the fields is clone size, J gene, D gene, V gene, CDR3 protein, CDR3 DNA. A D gene is named only where the DNA matches it firmly. Clone size is not always given. Where it is, it says once, few, many or a class for expanded clones.

abundance: many
j_gene: TRBJ2-2
d_gene: .
v_gene: TRBV5-1
CDR3aa: CASSSGTANTGELFF
CDR3nt: TGCGCCAGCAGCTCCGGGACCGCGAACACCGGGGAGCTGTTTTTT

abundance: many
j_gene: TRBJ1-2
d_gene: .
v_gene: TRBV29-1
CDR3aa: CSTREGESYGYTF
CDR3nt: TGCAGCACACGCGAGGGGGAAAGCTATGGCTACACCTTC

abundance: many
j_gene: TRBJ2-1
d_gene: TRBD1
v_gene: TRBV28
CDR3aa: CASIRQGAYNEQFF
CDR3nt: TGTGCCAGCATACGACAGGGGGCCTACAATGAGCAGTTCTTC

abundance: many
j_gene: TRBJ1-3
d_gene: TRBD1
v_gene: TRBV30
CDR3aa: CASSGQEEFENTIYF
CDR3nt: TGTGCCTCCTCGGGACAGGAAGAATTCGAAAACACCATATATTTT

abundance: many
j_gene: TRBJ2-7
d_gene: .
v_gene: TRBV12-3/TRBV12-4
CDR3aa: CASRDIGSSYEQYF
CDR3nt: TGTGCCAGCAGAGACATAGGGAGCTCCTACGAGCAGTACTTC

abundance: .
j_gene: TRBJ2-1
d_gene: .
v_gene: TRBV27
CDR3aa: CASRTPNEQFF
CDR3nt: TGTGCCAGCAGGACGCCCAATGAGCAGTTCTTC

abundance: few
j_gene: TRBJ2-2
d_gene: .
v_gene: TRBV7-3
CDR3aa: CASRWDGRTGELFF
CDR3nt: TGTGCCAGCAGATGGGATGGAAGAACCGGGGAGCTGTTTTTT

abundance: many
j_gene: TRBJ2-1
d_gene: TRBD2
v_gene: TRBV20-1
CDR3aa: CSAKPPAGGGGGYNEQFF
CDR3nt: TGCAGTGCCAAGCCTCCAGCGGGAGGAGGGGGGGGTTACAATGAGCAGTTCTTC

abundance: many
j_gene: TRBJ2-1
d_gene: TRBD2
v_gene: TRBV7-9
CDR3aa: CASSPAGGGPGLGLYNEQFF
CDR3nt: TGTGCCAGCAGCCCAGCGGGGGGAGGACCGGGACTGGGACTTTACAATGAGCAGTTCTTC

abundance: many
j_gene: TRBJ1-5
d_gene: TRBD1
v_gene: TRBV3-1
CDR3aa: CASSQDDRDHSNQPQHF
CDR3nt: TGTGCCAGCAGCCAAGATGACAGGGATCATAGCAATCAGCCCCAGCATTTT

abundance: few
j_gene: TRBJ1-1
d_gene: TRBD1
v_gene: TRBV19
CDR3aa: CASSFRQGAEAFF
CDR3nt: TGTGCCAGTAGTTTTCGACAGGGGGCTGAAGCTTTCTTT

abundance: .
j_gene: TRBJ2-3
d_gene: TRBD2
v_gene: TRBV11-3
CDR3aa: CASSLSGGSDTQYF
CDR3nt: TGTGCCAGCAGCTTATCGGGGGGTTCAGATACGCAGTATTTT

abundance: .
j_gene: TRBJ1-6
d_gene: .
v_gene: TRBV3-1
CDR3aa: CASSQEASPLHF
CDR3nt: TGTGCCAGCAGCCAAGAGGCCTCACCCCTCCACTTT

abundance: many
j_gene: TRBJ2-3
d_gene: .
v_gene: TRBV12-3/TRBV12-4
CDR3aa: CASSWSGSDTQYF
CDR3nt: TGTGCCAGCAGTTGGTCGGGATCAGATACGCAGTATTTT

abundance: many
j_gene: TRBJ2-4
d_gene: TRBD1
v_gene: TRBV7-6
CDR3aa: CASSLGTGRNIQYF
CDR3nt: TGTGCCAGCAGCTTAGGGACAGGGAGAAACATTCAGTACTTC

abundance: many
j_gene: TRBJ2-7
d_gene: .
v_gene: TRBV12-3/TRBV12-4
CDR3aa: CASSTGTFQGHEQYF
CDR3nt: TGTGCCAGCAGCACCGGGACCTTTCAAGGTCACGAGCAGTACTTC

abundance: many
j_gene: TRBJ2-1
d_gene: .
v_gene: TRBV7-3
CDR3aa: CASSLWGLSSAGEQFF
CDR3nt: TGTGCCAGCAGCTTGTGGGGCCTCTCCAGCGCGGGTGAGCAGTTCTTC

abundance: many
j_gene: TRBJ1-2
d_gene: .
v_gene: TRBV15
CDR3aa: CATSPRAFYGYTF
CDR3nt: TGTGCCACCAGCCCCCGAGCCTTCTATGGCTACACCTTC

abundance: many
j_gene: TRBJ2-7
d_gene: .
v_gene: TRBV6-5
CDR3aa: CASLRDSGPAYEQYF
CDR3nt: TGTGCCAGCCTCCGGGACTCAGGGCCCGCCTACGAGCAGTACTTC

abundance: many
j_gene: TRBJ2-5
d_gene: .
v_gene: TRBV21-1
CDR3aa: CASSKIRYQETQYF
CDR3nt: TGTGCCAGCAGCAAGATCAGATACCAAGAGACCCAGTACTTC

abundance: many
j_gene: TRBJ1-1
d_gene: .
v_gene: TRBV28
CDR3aa: CASSSSGAAFF
CDR3nt: TGTGCCAGCAGTTCCTCCGGGGCGGCTTTCTTT

abundance: many
j_gene: TRBJ1-4
d_gene: TRBD1
v_gene: TRBV28
CDR3aa: CASRTGGATNEKLFF
CDR3nt: TGTGCCAGCAGAACAGGGGGCGCAACTAATGAAAAACTGTTTTTT

abundance: many
j_gene: TRBJ2-7
d_gene: TRBD2
v_gene: TRBV3-1
CDR3aa: CASSQGLADTYEQYF
CDR3nt: TGTGCCAGCAGCCAAGGCCTAGCGGATACCTACGAGCAGTACTTC

abundance: many
j_gene: TRBJ2-3
d_gene: .
v_gene: TRBV20-1
CDR3aa: CSARDRRGTDTQYF
CDR3nt: TGCAGTGCTAGAGATCGGAGGGGTACAGATACGCAGTATTTT

abundance: few
j_gene: TRBJ2-7
d_gene: .
v_gene: TRBV6-6
CDR3aa: CASGRSTQAIEQYF
CDR3nt: TGTGCCAGCGGGAGGAGTACCCAGGCTATCGAGCAGTACTTC

abundance: many
j_gene: TRBJ1-6
d_gene: .
v_gene: TRBV7-8
CDR3aa: CASSFTPGQGDSPLHF
CDR3nt: TGTGCCAGCAGCTTCACGCCAGGGCAGGGAGATTCACCCCTCCACTTT

abundance: many
j_gene: TRBJ2-7
d_gene: TRBD1
v_gene: TRBV6-2/TRBV6-3
CDR3aa: CASREGQVYF
CDR3nt: TGTGCCAGCAGGGAGGGACAGGTCTACTTC

abundance: few
j_gene: TRBJ2-3
d_gene: TRBD2
v_gene: TRBV14
CDR3aa: CASSPRGSLLTDTQYF
CDR3nt: TGTGCCAGCAGCCCCCGCGGGAGTTTACTCACAGATACGCAGTATTTT

abundance: .
j_gene: TRBJ2-3
d_gene: TRBD2
v_gene: TRBV5-1
CDR3aa: CASSLLGLAGGPLSNTQYF
CDR3nt: TGCGCCAGCAGCTTGCTGGGACTAGCGGGAGGGCCCCTGTCGAATACGCAGTATTTT

abundance: medium-sized
j_gene: TRBJ2-3
d_gene: .
v_gene: TRBV11-3
CDR3aa: CASSLDTASTDTQYF
CDR3nt: TGTGCCAGCAGCTTAGATACGGCTAGCACAGATACGCAGTATTTT

abundance: many
j_gene: TRBJ2-7
d_gene: TRBD1
v_gene: TRBV7-2
CDR3aa: CASSFDGRGTYEQYF
CDR3nt: TGTGCCAGCAGCTTTGACGGCAGGGGGACCTACGAGCAGTACTTC

abundance: many
j_gene: TRBJ2-2
d_gene: .
v_gene: TRBV14
CDR3aa: CASSQQGLANTGELFF
CDR3nt: TGTGCCAGCAGCCAACAGGGGTTAGCGAACACCGGGGAGCTGTTTTTT

abundance: many
j_gene: TRBJ2-3
d_gene: TRBD1
v_gene: TRBV5-1
CDR3aa: CASSSGQGAADTQYF
CDR3nt: TGCGCCAGCAGCTCGGGACAGGGGGCTGCAGATACGCAGTATTTT

abundance: few
j_gene: TRBJ2-4
d_gene: .
v_gene: TRBV5-7
CDR3aa: CASKPSPGRGRGIAKNIQYF
CDR3nt: TGTGCCAGCAAGCCCAGTCCTGGTCGGGGCAGGGGTATAGCCAAAAACATTCAGTACTTC

abundance: many
j_gene: TRBJ2-1
d_gene: TRBD1
v_gene: TRBV12-3/TRBV12-4
CDR3aa: CASSPGQGALNEQFF
CDR3nt: TGTGCCAGCAGCCCCGGACAGGGGGCGCTGAATGAGCAGTTCTTC

abundance: many
j_gene: TRBJ2-1
d_gene: .
v_gene: TRBV7-6
CDR3aa: CASSLTGRRNSYNEQFF
CDR3nt: TGTGCCAGCAGCCTTACAGGGAGGCGAAATAGCTACAATGAGCAGTTCTTC

abundance: many
j_gene: TRBJ2-7
d_gene: TRBD1
v_gene: TRBV5-1
CDR3aa: CASSPDRAYEQYF
CDR3nt: TGCGCCAGCAGCCCGGACAGGGCCTACGAGCAGTACTTC

abundance: once
j_gene: TRBJ1-1
d_gene: .
v_gene: TRBV7-9
CDR3aa: CASSLVREATEAFF
CDR3nt: TGTGCCAGCAGCTTAGTCAGGGAGGCCACTGAAGCTTTCTTT

abundance: many
j_gene: TRBJ2-5
d_gene: TRBD2
v_gene: TRBV12-3/TRBV12-4
CDR3aa: CASSFSGVGGETQYF
CDR3nt: TGTGCCAGCAGTTTTAGCGGGGTGGGCGGAGAGACCCAGTACTTC

abundance: .
j_gene: TRBJ2-1
d_gene: .
v_gene: TRBV4-3
CDR3aa: CASSQEGRNNEQFF
CDR3nt: TGCGCCAGCAGCCAAGAGGGACGGAACAATGAGCAGTTCTTC